One sample yielded the 30 T cell receptor beta chains listed below, sequenced in a study of blood T cells in healthy people across ages. With a J-beta primer mix and a sample-barcoded 5' primer, a second PCR ran about 7 to 12 cycles. Using its own MiXCR run on the 5' RACE reads, TCRdb lists one record per CDR3 protein. The top ten hold roughly 8% of the sample, which has 1.5 million to 2 million distinct CDR3 sequences, 28% seen once. The sample comprised blood. The receptors were gathered from a woman in her 30s in good health.

This clonotype was seen many times. The chain is built from TRBV18 and TRBJ2-1; TRBD1 matches at 9 bases. CDR1 is KGHSH and CDR2 is LQKENI in the germline V gene. V lost 4 bases and J lost 7; bases outside the gene matches: 8. The CDR3 has 15 amino acids. The CDR3 DNA reads TGTGCCAGCTCACTCGGGACAGGGAGTATGAATGAGCAGTTCTTC. Translation gives CASSLGTGSMNEQFF.

This chain joins TRBV20-1 and TRBJ2-1; 7 positions match TRBD2. V shed 4 bases and J 5 bases; nucleotides not matched to a gene: 8. CDR3 length equals 14 residues. The V gene's germline CDR1 is DFQATT and CDR2 SNEGSKA (reference sequence). The CDR3 DNA reads TGCAGTGCTACGGGACTAACGTTAAACAATGAGCAGTTCTTC. It yields the protein CSATGLTLNNEQFF.

This clonotype has more than one count but fewer than ten. This chain joins TRBV6-6 and TRBJ1-1, with D uncertain. The CDR3 has 17 residues. Trimming pared 9 bases from V and 0 bases from J, leaving 23 bases between. In germline, CDR1 is MNHNY, CDR2 SVGAGI (reference sequence). The CDR3 is CASIPAQADGMNTEAFF. DNA of the CDR3: TGTGCCAGTATCCCCGCCCAGGCCGACGGAATGAACACTGAAGCTTTCTTT.

The CDR3 loop is CASSVPGTPGEKQYF. In nucleotides, the CDR3 is TGTGCCAGCTCAGTACCCGGGACCCCCGGAGAAAAGCAGTACTTC. The chain uses TRBV18 and TRBJ2-7; TRBD1 or TRBD2 may be the D gene (5 bases each). The CDR3 is made up of 15 amino acids. Trimming shortened V by 5 bases and J by 8 bases, and 22 bases separated the two germline ends. The germline V gene encodes CDR1 KGHSH and CDR2 LQKENI.

On this clonotype itself: Just one base apart from a much larger clone, this may be a read error. The chain couples TRBV5-1 to TRBJ2-5, with 7 bases fitting TRBD1. The CDR3 loop spans 14 amino acids. The germline V gene has CDR1 SGHRS and CDR2 YFSETQ. For the CDR3, the DNA is TGCGCCGGCAGCTTGACAGGGAAAGGAGAGACCCAGTACTTC. Its translation: CAGSLTGKGETQYF.

Details on this clonotype: This may be a read error: a much more frequent sequence differs by one nucleotide. The V call is TRBV6-6, the J call TRBJ2-1, with TRBD2 as a possible D gene (5 bases). Germline CDR1 and CDR2: MNHNY and SVGAGI (reference sequence). The CDR3 spans 14 residues. The chain's CDR3 is CVSSYVGAYNEQFF. The CDR3 nucleotides read TGTGTCAGCAGTTACGTCGGGGCCTACAATGAGCAGTTCTTC.

This clonotype showed up just a few times. This chain joins TRBV4-1 and TRBJ1-1; 9 bases align to TRBD1. Germline V gives CDR1 MGHRA, CDR2 YSYEKL. This CDR3 has 14 residues. Trimming cost V 4 bases and J 7 bases; bases outside gene matches: 7. The CDR3 nucleotides read TGCGCCAGCAGCCTCTCCGACAGGGGGTTTGAAGCTTTCTTT. It encodes CASSLSDRGFEAFF.

Only a few counts were recorded for this clonotype. The junction shows a germline mismatch at one end, possibly a read error. This sequence joins TRBV6-5 and TRBJ1-6, with D possibly being TRBD1 (5 bases). CDR1 is MNHEY, CDR2 SVGAGI, per germline. This CDR3 region has 14 residues. CDR3 in amino acids: CATLGRTDNSPLHF. Written as DNA, the CDR3 is TGTGCCACTCTGGGGAGGACGGACAATTCCCCCCTCCACTTT.

As for this clonotype: A much larger clone sits a single nucleotide away, making a read error possible. This rearrangement joins TRBV29-1 to TRBJ2-7; weak D call: TRBD2 (6 bases). V lost 7 bases to trimming and J lost 7 bases, with 17 bases between them. From germline, CDR1 is SQVTM and CDR2 ANQGSEA. The CDR3 has 12 amino acids. In DNA, the CDR3 is TGCAGCGCCTTGGGGGGTCCACTGGAGCAGTACTTC. The encoded protein is CSALGGPLEQYF.

V gene TRBV20-1 combines with J gene TRBJ2-7, with D perhaps TRBD1 (6 bases). Between the trimmed V and J ends, which lost 0 bases and 5 bases, there was a span of 14 bases. Germline loops: CDR1 DFQATT, CDR2 SNEGSKA (reference sequence). This CDR3 region has 14 residues. CDR3 protein: CSARDYRDTNEQYF. The CDR3 nucleotides are TGCAGTGCTAGAGATTACAGGGACACCAACGAGCAGTACTTC.

Concerning this clonotype itself: A much larger clone lies a single base off, so this may be a read error. The CDR3 DNA reads TGTGCCAGCAGTGAACTCGCATCCTACGAGCAGTTCTTC. Protein product: CASSELASYEQFF. The V call is TRBV6-1, the J call TRBJ2-7; D gene uncertain. TRBJ2-1 explains the end of the DNA better; the J call may be wrong. The CDR3 runs to 13 residues. Germline CDR1 MNHNS, CDR2 SASEGT.

This clonotype was counted between two and nine times. This chain links TRBV7-2 with TRBJ2-5; 7 nucleotides line up with TRBD1. Gene TRBJ2-7 matches the end of the DNA better, so the J call may be wrong. The CDR3 totals 14 residues. Germline loops: CDR1 SGHTA, CDR2 FQGNSA. As DNA, the CDR3 is TGTGCCAGCAGCTTTCGGGACAGCGGATCCGAGCAGTACTTC. It yields the protein CASSFRDSGSEQYF.

This clonotype was observed a few times. The chain links TRBV9 to TRBJ2-1; 10 nucleotides agree with TRBD2. V shed 0 bases and J 3 bases; nucleotides not matched to a gene: 3. In germline, CDR1 is SGDLS, CDR2 YYNGEE. CDR3 length equals 16 residues. The CDR3 spells CASSVEASGSYNEQFF. The CDR3 DNA reads as TGTGCCAGCAGCGTAGAGGCTAGCGGGAGCTACAATGAGCAGTTCTTC.

This clonotype was recorded a few times. This chain links TRBV20-1 with TRBJ1-5; D possibly corresponds to TRBD1 (5 bases). Germline CDR1 DFQATT, CDR2 SNEGSKA (reference sequence). Trimming took off 1 base at V and 7 bases at J, with 17 bases between the two ends. The CDR3 is 15 residues long. DNA for the CDR3: TGCAGTGCTAGAGCCCCGACTGTTAGGGGACAGCCCCAGCATTTT. It translates to CSARAPTVRGQPQHF.

This clonotype was recorded a few times. The rearrangement uses TRBV19 and TRBJ2-7; 10 bases fit TRBD1. The CDR3 length is 14 residues. Germline V gene data show CDR1 as LNHDA and CDR2 as SQIVND (reference sequence). V was pared by 9 bases and J by 5 bases, with 10 bases of the junction left unmatched. The CDR3, as DNA: TGTGCCAGCGCCGCGGACAGGGGGTCTAACGAGCAGTACTTC. Amino acids: CASAADRGSNEQYF.

This chain uses TRBV28 with TRBJ1-5; D is unresolved. V shed 5 bases and J shed 3 bases, with 14 bases lying between them. CDR1 MDHEN and CDR2 SYDVKM come from the germline V gene. The CDR3 covers 15 residues. The CDR3 is CASSEGGRNNQPQHF. Written as DNA, the CDR3 is TGTGCCAGCAGTGAGGGAGGACGGAACAATCAGCCCCAGCATTTT.

In the case of this clonotype: At one boundary the junction diverges from the germline segment, which might be a read error. The chain combines TRBV7-2 with TRBJ1-1; perhaps TRBD1 as D (5 bases). Germline V gene data show CDR1 as SGHTA and CDR2 as FQGNSA. The CDR3 is 14 amino acids. The CDR3 nucleotides are TGTGCCTGCAGCTTTGGGCAGGGTAACACTGAAGCTTTCTTT. As protein: CACSFGQGNTEAFF.

The chain carries TRBV20-1 and TRBJ1-2, with TRBD1 as a possible D gene (6 bases). Germline V gene sequence: CDR1 DFQATT, CDR2 SNEGSKA (reference sequence). The CDR3 runs 14 residues. The V gene lost 0 bases and the J gene lost 8 bases, with 16 bases spanning the gap. The CDR3 region has the DNA TGCAGTGCTAGAGAAAGTGGGGGCCAACCGGGCTACACCTTC. Its translation: CSARESGGQPGYTF.

This chain links TRBV7-2 with TRBJ1-1; the match to TRBD1 covers 7 bases. V trimming: 2 bases; J trimming: 1 base; junction bases outside the gene matches: 16. The CDR3 has 19 amino acids. The germline CDR1 and CDR2 sequences are SGHTA and FQGNSA. CDR3 sequence: CASSLRTLQGTRGNTEAFF. Here the CDR3 DNA reads TGTGCCAGCAGCTTACGGACGCTACAGGGGACCCGCGGGAACACTGAAGCTTTCTTT.

This chain joins TRBV7-2 and TRBJ1-4; possible D gene TRBD1, 6 bases. V shed 9 bases and J shed 3 bases, with 14 bases lying between them. CDR1 and CDR2 from the germline V gene are SGHTA and FQGNSA. The CDR3 sequence is 14 residues long. The CDR3 protein is CARATGKANEKLFF. As DNA, the CDR3 is TGTGCCAGAGCCACAGGGAAGGCTAATGAAAAACTGTTTTTT.

Ten or more counts support this clonotype. V usage is TRBV4-1 and J usage is TRBJ2-5, with a weak D call TRBD2 (7 bases). Germline CDR1 and CDR2: MGHRA and YSYEKL. This CDR3 contains 16 residues. V lost 0 bases and J lost 5, with 16 bases in between. CDR3 coding DNA: TGCGCCAGCAGCCAAGAAATGGGGGGGCGGAGTGAGACCCAGTACTTC. Translation: CASSQEMGGRSETQYF.

This clonotype was seen at least ten times. The chain recombines TRBV20-1 with TRBJ1-5, with D unclear. This CDR3 region has 12 residues. The germline V gene encodes CDR1 DFQATT and CDR2 SNEGSKA (reference sequence). Trimming stripped 3 bases from V and 4 bases from J, with 7 bases between. The CDR3 reads CSASQSNQPQHF. For the CDR3, the DNA is TGCAGTGCTAGTCAGAGTAATCAGCCCCAGCATTTT.

The chain recombines TRBV7-2 with TRBJ2-7; D perhaps matches TRBD2 (7 bases). This CDR3 spans 14 amino acids. Between the trimmed V and J ends, which lost 4 bases and 5 bases, there was a span of 15 bases. The germline CDR1 and CDR2 sequences are SGHTA and FQGNSA. The CDR3 DNA reads TGTGCCAGCAGCTGGCAAGGGGGAGGGGACGAGCAGTACTTC. Translation gives CASSWQGGGDEQYF.

Concerning this clonotype itself: A much larger clone differs by one base, so this may be a read error. The gene calls are TRBV15 and TRBJ2-7; D is possibly TRBD1 (6 bases). The CDR3 spans 15 residues. V was pared by 1 base and J by 7 bases, with 17 bases between. Germline CDR1 is LNHNV and CDR2 is YYDKDF (reference sequence). The CDR3 DNA reads as TGTGCCACCAGCAGAGGACAGGATGAATCGAGAGAGCAGTACTTC. The encoded protein is CATSRGQDESREQYF.

The V gene is TRBV11-2, the J gene TRBJ2-6; the D gene is possibly TRBD2 (6 bases). Trimming shortened V by 6 bases and J by 0 bases, and 15 bases separated the two germline ends. This CDR3 region has 17 residues. Germline CDR1 SGHAT, CDR2 FQNNGV. The CDR3 sequence is CASREPGAFSGANVLTF. In nucleotides, the CDR3 is TGTGCCAGCAGAGAACCGGGAGCGTTCTCTGGGGCCAACGTCCTGACTTTC.

This sequence joins TRBV6-2 or TRBV6-3 and TRBJ2-7; D ambiguous. CDR3 length equals 13 residues. Trimming left V 5 bases short and J 7 bases short, with 15 bases between. CDR1 and CDR2 (germline): MNHEY, SVGEGT. CDR3 region: CASSPLQKLEQYF. CDR3 nucleotides: TGTGCCAGCAGTCCCCTCCAAAAGCTGGAGCAGTACTTC.

Concerning this clonotype itself: This may come from a read error, since a much larger clone is one base off. The V and J genes are TRBV20-1 and TRBJ2-5, with 10 bases that match TRBD2. CDR1 and CDR2 from the germline V gene are DFQATT and SNEGSKA (reference sequence). V trimming: 8 bases; J trimming: 11 bases; junction bases outside the gene matches: 17. This CDR3 is 14 amino acids long. This CDR3 reads CSTPLAGVRNEQYF. CDR3 coding DNA: TGCAGTACCCCTCTAGCGGGGGTAAGGAATGAGCAGTACTTC.

This clonotype appeared many times. One end of the junction varies from germline; a read error may be responsible. The chain links TRBV27 to TRBJ2-6, with 7 bases lining up with TRBD1. Germline V gives CDR1 MNHEY, CDR2 SMNVEV (reference sequence). The CDR3 has 18 amino acids. CDR3 amino acids: CASSIKTGSRSGSNVLTF. DNA of the CDR3: TGTGCCAGCAGTATTAAGACAGGGAGTAGGTCTGGGTCCAACGTCCTGACTTTC.

This clonotype turned up a few times. The rearrangement links TRBV29-1 to TRBJ1-1; D remains ambiguous. The CDR3 runs to 14 residues. Germline assignment: CDR1 SQVTM and CDR2 ANQGSEA. V was pared by 7 bases and J by 5 bases, with 20 bases between. The CDR3 sequence is CSAEAGIMGTEAFF. In DNA form, the CDR3 reads TGCAGCGCCGAGGCGGGGATAATGGGAACTGAAGCTTTCTTT.

The rearrangement joins TRBV7-2 to TRBJ2-7; 10 bases are a match to TRBD2. The CDR3 is 19 amino acids. The germline gives CDR1 SGHTA, CDR2 FQGNSA. The J segment lost 0 bases and the V segment lost 5 bases, leaving 16 bases of the junction unmatched. The CDR3 region is CASSTLLAGPRRSSYEQYF. DNA of the CDR3: TGTGCCAGCAGCACACTACTAGCGGGACCTCGTAGGAGCTCCTACGAGCAGTACTTC.